The rows below give T cell receptor beta chains drawn from one sample of a study of blood T cells in healthy people across ages. TCRdb processed the 5' RACE reads anew with MiXCR; each CDR3 protein has one entry. In the table there are about 1.1 million distinct CDR3 sequences, around two fifths of which are singletons. The specimen was blood. The receptor source for this set is a man aged 18-30 years in good health. Each CDR3 is given with its conserved first and last residue. The D gene is left open where the match is weak. Clone size is stated in some rows and not others, as once, few, many or a class when expanded.

clone size: few; D gene: NA; J gene: TRBJ1-4; V gene: TRBV4-1; CDR3 DNA: TGCGCCAGCAGCCAAGAGGACAGCTCGAATGAAAAACTGTTTTTT; CDR3 protein: CASSQEDSSNEKLFF
clone size: few; D gene: NA; J gene: TRBJ1-2; V gene: TRBV12-3/TRBV12-4; CDR3 DNA: TGTGCCAGCAGTCCGCGTTATGGGACCCCAAGTCCGGACTATGGCTACACCTTC; CDR3 protein: CASSPRYGTPSPDYGYTF
clone size: NA; D gene: NA; J gene: TRBJ1-1; V gene: TRBV6-1; CDR3 DNA: TGTGCCAGCAGGATGGGCCCGGACACTGAAGCTTTCTTT; CDR3 protein: CASRMGPDTEAFF
clone size: few; D gene: NA; J gene: TRBJ1-2; V gene: TRBV28; CDR3 DNA: TGTGCCAGCAGTACCCCCGACTATGGCTACACCTTC; CDR3 protein: CASSTPDYGYTF
clone size: NA; D gene: NA; J gene: TRBJ2-3; V gene: TRBV28; CDR3 DNA: TGTGCCAGCAGTTCACCGGGACACAAAACTGGGGATACGCAGTATTTT; CDR3 protein: CASSSPGHKTGDTQYF
clone size: NA; D gene: TRBD1; J gene: TRBJ1-2; V gene: TRBV10-3; CDR3 DNA: TGTGCCATCCAGGGGGACAGGCTTTACTATGGCTACACCTTC; CDR3 protein: CAIQGDRLYYGYTF
clone size: NA; D gene: NA; J gene: TRBJ1-1; V gene: TRBV5-1; CDR3 DNA: TGCGCCAGCAGCTCCCGAGGAGGGCCCACTGAAGCTTTCTTT; CDR3 protein: CASSSRGGPTEAFF
clone size: many; D gene: TRBD2; J gene: TRBJ2-1; V gene: TRBV11-2; CDR3 DNA: TGTGCCACCCGGGGCGGGGGGTACAATGAGCAGTTCTTC; CDR3 protein: CATRGGGYNEQFF
clone size: few; D gene: TRBD2; J gene: TRBJ2-3; V gene: TRBV10-3; CDR3 DNA: TGTGCCATCAGTGAGTCGCAGGCACTAGCGGGTCCCACAGATACGCAGTATTTT; CDR3 protein: CAISESQALAGPTDTQYF
clone size: NA; D gene: TRBD1; J gene: TRBJ1-2; V gene: TRBV7-3; CDR3 DNA: TGTGCCAGCAGCTCAACGCCGGGACAGTTTTATGGCTACACCTTC; CDR3 protein: CASSSTPGQFYGYTF
clone size: NA; D gene: NA; J gene: TRBJ2-3; V gene: TRBV20-1; CDR3 DNA: TGCAGTGCTAGAGCCGGGGGGCACACAGATACGCAGTATTTT; CDR3 protein: CSARAGGHTDTQYF
clone size: NA; D gene: TRBD2; J gene: TRBJ2-1; V gene: TRBV7-9; CDR3 DNA: TGTGCCAGCAGCTTGGGACTAGCGGCCTACGATGAGCAGTTCTTC; CDR3 protein: CASSLGLAAYDEQFF
clone size: many; D gene: NA; J gene: TRBJ1-2; V gene: TRBV4-3; CDR3 DNA: TGCGCCAGCAGCCAAGTCGGGGTTCCCGCTCACTCGAACTATGGCTACACCTTC; CDR3 protein: CASSQVGVPAHSNYGYTF
clone size: few; D gene: NA; J gene: TRBJ1-2; V gene: TRBV3-1; CDR3 DNA: TGTGCCAGCAGCAACCTGGCCGATGGCTACACCTTC; CDR3 protein: CASSNLADGYTF
clone size: NA; D gene: TRBD2; J gene: TRBJ2-3; V gene: TRBV6-2/TRBV6-3; CDR3 DNA: TGTGCCAGCAGTGACAGACTAGCGGGAGCAGATACGCAGTATTTT; CDR3 protein: CASSDRLAGADTQYF
clone size: NA; D gene: TRBD1; J gene: TRBJ1-4; V gene: TRBV7-9; CDR3 DNA: TGTGCCAGCAGCCCACCAGGGGGTGAAAAACTGTTTTTT; CDR3 protein: CASSPPGGEKLFF
clone size: NA; D gene: TRBD1; J gene: TRBJ2-2; V gene: TRBV16; CDR3 DNA: TGTGCCAGCATGCGGGACAGGCTCAAACCCTCGGGGACCGGGGAGCTGTTTTTT; CDR3 protein: CASMRDRLKPSGTGELFF
clone size: NA; D gene: NA; J gene: TRBJ2-1; V gene: TRBV7-2; CDR3 DNA: TGTGCCAGGCTCTATGGAGGGATCAATGAGCAGTTCTTC; CDR3 protein: CARLYGGINEQFF
clone size: few; D gene: NA; J gene: TRBJ1-6; V gene: TRBV4-3; CDR3 DNA: TGCGCCAGCAGCCAGAGGACAGACAATTCACCCCTCCACTTT; CDR3 protein: CASSQRTDNSPLHF
clone size: NA; D gene: NA; J gene: TRBJ1-1; V gene: TRBV5-1; CDR3 DNA: TGCGCCAGCAGCTTTGAAAGTCCAACTGAAGCTTTCTTT; CDR3 protein: CASSFESPTEAFF
clone size: NA; D gene: TRBD2; J gene: TRBJ2-7; V gene: TRBV7-9; CDR3 DNA: TGTGCCAGCAGCTTAGTTCCCAGGTACGCACTAGCGTCCTCCTACAATGAGCAGTACTTC; CDR3 protein: CASSLVPRYALASSYNEQYF
clone size: few; D gene: TRBD2; J gene: TRBJ2-3; V gene: TRBV20-1; CDR3 DNA: TGCAGTGCTAGAGATGGGACTAGCGGACATTTACATACGCAGTATTTT; CDR3 protein: CSARDGTSGHLHTQYF
clone size: NA; D gene: NA; J gene: TRBJ2-7; V gene: TRBV6-1; CDR3 DNA: TGTGCCAGCAGTGAAGGCACCTTCTACGAGCAGTACTTC; CDR3 protein: CASSEGTFYEQYF
clone size: NA; D gene: TRBD1; J gene: TRBJ1-1; V gene: TRBV4-2; CDR3 DNA: TGTGCCAGCAGCCAAGGGGACAGGAAGGCTTTCTTT; CDR3 protein: CASSQGDRKAFF
clone size: few; D gene: NA; J gene: TRBJ2-7; V gene: TRBV12-3/TRBV12-4; CDR3 DNA: TGTGCCAGCAGTTTGTCTGCAGGGGCCTACGAGCAGTACTTC; CDR3 protein: CASSLSAGAYEQYF
clone size: few; D gene: TRBD2; J gene: TRBJ2-1; V gene: TRBV20-1; CDR3 DNA: TGCAGTGCTAGAGATAAGGGACTAGCGGGGGGGCGTTCCTACAATGAGCAGTTCTTC; CDR3 protein: CSARDKGLAGGRSYNEQFF
clone size: once; D gene: NA; J gene: TRBJ2-7; V gene: TRBV9; CDR3 DNA: TGTGCCAGCAGCGCTGAGTCTACCTACAATGAGCAGTACTTC; CDR3 protein: CASSAESTYNEQYF
clone size: NA; D gene: NA; J gene: TRBJ2-3; V gene: TRBV5-4; CDR3 DNA: TGTGCCAGCAGCCCTCGGGCCGGGGCAGATACGCAGTATTTT; CDR3 protein: CASSPRAGADTQYF